The rows below give T cell receptor beta chains drawn from one sample of a study of vaccination and CD4 T cells after COVID-19. Each CDR3 protein gets one entry after TCRdb re-called the PCR reads with MiXCR. The sample shows about 10,000 distinct CDR3 sequences, roughly 77% of them seen only once. These TCRs' antigens remain unknown. Sequencing was carried out using CD4+ T cells from blood, cultured in vitro. The receptors originated from a human donor who had recovered from COVID-19. Each CDR3 is given with its conserved first and last residue. Fields, in order: clone size, D gene, V gene, J gene, CDR3 protein, CDR3 DNA. The D gene is left open where the match is weak. Rows may omit the clone size; those that give it use once, few, many or a size class.

>few|-|TRBV20-1|TRBJ1-2
CSARAGVDYGYTF
TGCAGTGCTAGAGCTGGGGTGGACTATGGCTACACCTTC
>-|-|TRBV20-1|TRBJ2-2
CSARRTTGELFF
TGCAGTGCTAGACGGACTACCGGGGAGCTGTTTTTT
>few|-|TRBV18|TRBJ1-2
CASSPEPRYGYTF
TGTGCCAGCTCCCCGGAGCCGCGCTATGGCTACACCTTC
>once|TRBD1|TRBV6-5|TRBJ2-1
CASSYSTGTGNNEQFF
TGTGCCAGCAGTTACTCGACGGGGACAGGGAACAATGAGCAGTTCTTC
>-|TRBD1|TRBV20-1|TRBJ1-5
CSAKPARQGTLTSNQPQHF
TGCAGTGCCAAGCCAGCCAGACAGGGGACCCTAACAAGCAATCAGCCCCAGCATTTT
>-|-|TRBV6-1|TRBJ2-1
CASASKVADSYNEQFF
TGTGCCAGCGCCTCAAAGGTGGCGGATTCCTACAATGAGCAGTTCTTC
>-|-|TRBV6-5|TRBJ1-1
CASSFNRVTEAFF
TGTGCCAGCAGTTTCAACCGGGTCACTGAAGCTTTCTTT
>once|-|TRBV20-1|TRBJ2-1
CSARDSQGVNEQFF
TGCAGTGCTAGAGATTCTCAGGGTGTGAATGAGCAGTTCTTC
>-|TRBD2|TRBV20-1|TRBJ2-5
CSARTSFETQYF
TGCAGTGCGCGGACTAGCTTTGAGACCCAGTACTTC
>-|-|TRBV25-1|TRBJ1-6
CASSSRSSYNSPLHF
TGTGCCAGCAGTTCAAGGAGCTCCTATAATTCACCCCTCCACTTT
>-|-|TRBV30|TRBJ1-6
CAWSKGTTGPLHF
TGTGCCTGGAGTAAAGGGACGACTGGACCCCTCCACTTC
>-|-|TRBV20-1|TRBJ1-1
CSASVRNTEAFF
TGCAGTGCTAGCGTGAGGAACACTGAAGCTTTCTTT
>-|TRBD1|TRBV20-1|TRBJ1-2
CSARDRAAFDGYTF
TGCAGTGCTAGGGACAGGGCCGCATTTGATGGCTACACCTTC
>-|-|TRBV15|TRBJ1-1
CATSRGVNTEAFF
TGTGCCACCAGCAGAGGGGTGAACACTGAAGCTTTCTTT
>-|-|TRBV7-9|TRBJ2-2
CASIQGRSTTGELFF
TGTGCCAGCATCCAGGGTCGGTCTACCACCGGGGAGCTGTTTTTT
>-|TRBD2|TRBV20-1|TRBJ2-7
CSAPGWLAGAYEQYF
TGCAGTGCCCCTGGGTGGCTAGCGGGGGCCTACGAGCAGTACTTC
>large|TRBD1|TRBV20-1|TRBJ1-1
CSARPGTGYMNTEAFF
TGCAGTGCTAGACCGGGGACAGGCTACATGAACACTGAAGCTTTCTTT
>medium-sized|-|TRBV20-1|TRBJ1-1
CSARGLGGAVNTEAFF
TGCAGTGCTAGAGGATTAGGGGGGGCGGTGAACACTGAAGCTTTCTTT
>once|-|TRBV7-3|TRBJ2-5
CASSKGGAGETQYF
TGTGCCAGCAGCAAAGGCGGTGCCGGGGAGACCCAGTACTTC
>-|-|TRBV18|TRBJ2-3
CASSPNGDTQYF
TGTGCCAGCTCACCGAATGGAGATACGCAGTATTTT
>once|-|TRBV24-1|TRBJ2-1
CATKRSEAPGNEQFF
TGTGCCACCAAGCGCAGCGAGGCCCCCGGGAATGAGCAGTTCTTC
>-|-|TRBV7-3|TRBJ1-1
CASSLERDTEAFF
TGTGCCAGCAGCTTGGAAAGGGACACTGAAGCTTTCTTT
>-|-|TRBV7-2|TRBJ2-5
CASSSLAPKEETQYF
TGTGCCAGCAGCTCACTAGCTCCAAAGGAGGAGACCCAGTACTTC
>-|-|TRBV5-1|TRBJ2-2
CASSFRDTGELFF
TGCGCCAGCAGCTTCCGTGACACCGGGGAGCTGTTTTTT
>-|-|TRBV6-1|TRBJ2-7
CASSARGQTYEQYF
TGTGCCAGCTCGGCGCGGGGCCAGACCTACGAGCAGTACTTC
>few|-|TRBV20-1|TRBJ1-1
CSASRAITEAFF
TGCAGTGCTAGTAGGGCGATCACTGAAGCTTTCTTT
>-|TRBD1|TRBV12-3/TRBV12-4|TRBJ2-2
CASTRTGTGELFF
TGTGCCAGCACCAGGACAGGGACCGGGGAGCTGTTTTTT
>-|-|TRBV30|TRBJ2-7
CAWSGPLTGGQGGYEQYF
TGTGCCTGGAGTGGGCCTCTAACGGGAGGACAGGGCGGCTACGAGCAGTACTTC
>-|-|TRBV24-1|TRBJ2-5
CATSGRFQETQYF
TGTGCCACCAGTGGACGGTTTCAAGAGACCCAGTACTTC
>-|TRBD2|TRBV24-1|TRBJ2-3
CATSSGSPTDTQYF
TGTGCCACCTCAAGCGGGAGCCCCACAGATACGCAGTATTTT
>-|-|TRBV21-1|TRBJ2-7
CASSKGPNRVSREQYF
TGTGCCAGCAGCAAAGGTCCAAACAGGGTATCAAGGGAGCAGTACTTC
>-|-|TRBV5-6|TRBJ2-7
CASSPPAGPSYGQYF
TGTGCCAGCAGCCCGCCGGCAGGGCCTTCATATGGGCAGTACTTC
>-|-|TRBV6-2/TRBV6-3|TRBJ1-2
CASSIRQDESGYTF
TGTGCCAGCAGCATCCGACAGGACGAGAGTGGCTACACCTTC
>-|TRBD2|TRBV20-1|TRBJ2-1
CSARLAGRNEQFF
TGCAGTGCTCGACTAGCGGGACGAAATGAGCAGTTCTTC